The rows below give T cell receptor beta chains drawn from one sample of a study of CD8+CD57+ T cells in acquired aplastic anemia. One entry per CDR3 protein results from TCRdb running MiXCR on the reads. The sample lists more than 70,000 distinct CDR3 sequences; roughly 72% were seen once. The sample comprised sorted CD4+, CD8+, or CD8+CD57+ T cells (not recorded which) from PBMCs. Receptors were obtained from a human donor with aplastic anemia. CDR3s include the opening cysteine and the closing phenylalanine or tryptophan. The order of the fields is V gene, clone size, D gene, J gene, CDR3 DNA, CDR3 protein. The D gene is left open where the match is weak. Size is stated for part of the rows, as once, few or many counts, or as a class when the clone is expanded.

TRBV19	many	NA	TRBJ1-2	TGTGCCAGTAGTCCCCTACAGGGAGCTAACTATGGCTACACCTTC	CASSPLQGANYGYTF
TRBV7-7	NA	NA	TRBJ2-2	TGTGCTAGTGTCCTAAACACCGGGGAGCTGTTTTTT	CASVLNTGELFF
TRBV5-1	NA	NA	TRBJ2-2	TGCGCCAGCAGCTTGGGACAATCCGGCGGGGAGCTGTTTTTT	CASSLGQSGGELFF
TRBV10-3	NA	TRBD2	TRBJ2-5	TGTGCCATCAGTGACGGGAATAGCGGGAATGAGGAGACCCAGTACTTC	CAISDGNSGNEETQYF
TRBV29-1	NA	TRBD2	TRBJ2-7	TGCAGCGTTGAAGATCCTAGCGGGGGGAACCAATTC	CSVEDPSGGNQF
TRBV14	NA	NA	TRBJ2-7	TGTGCCAGCAGCCTCACCCATGGTGGCAGGTCCTACGAGCAGTACTTC	CASSLTHGGRSYEQYF
TRBV2	NA	TRBD1	TRBJ1-5	TGTGCCAGCAGTGAAAGGGGGCGAGGACAGCCCCAGCATTTT	CASSERGRGQPQHF
TRBV29-1	NA	NA	TRBJ1-1	TGCAGCGTTGAAGATCTCAGGGTCGGAACGAACACTGAAGCTTTCTTT	CSVEDLRVGTNTEAFF
TRBV7-8	NA	NA	TRBJ2-7	TGTGCCAGCAGCTTAGCTCAATCGGGATACTACGAGCAGTACTTC	CASSLAQSGYYEQYF
TRBV2	NA	NA	TRBJ1-5	TGTGCCAGCAGTGAGGGCAGAACACTTCAGCCCCAGCATTTT	CASSEGRTLQPQHF
TRBV24-1	NA	NA	TRBJ2-1	TGTGCCACCAGTGCCTGGGGGGCGGATTTAAATGAGCAGTTCTTC	CATSAWGADLNEQFF
TRBV20-1	NA	TRBD1	TRBJ1-6	TGCAGTGCCGGGACAGGGGGAGGTTGGAACAATTCACCCCTCCACTTT	CSAGTGGGWNNSPLHF
TRBV5-8	NA	NA	TRBJ1-2	TGTGCCAGCAGCTTTGGCAGGGCCTATGGCTACACCTTC	CASSFGRAYGYTF
TRBV13	NA	NA	TRBJ1-5	TGTGCCAGCAGCGTTGGCGGGACCAGGAATCAGCCCCAGCATTTT	CASSVGGTRNQPQHF
TRBV20-1	once	NA	TRBJ2-3	TGCAGTGCTAGTCTTGTAAGCGAACGCACAGATACGCAGTATTTT	CSASLVSERTDTQYF
TRBV20-1	NA	NA	TRBJ1-6	TGCAGTGCTAGGGCCGCGGTGACACCCTATAATTCACCCCTCCACTTT	CSARAAVTPYNSPLHF
TRBV20-1	NA	NA	TRBJ1-2	TGCAGTGCTAGATTAGGGGGCTATGGCTACACCTTC	CSARLGGYGYTF
TRBV7-9	once	NA	TRBJ2-1	TGTGCCAGCAGCTTACGGCTTTACAATGAGCAGTTCTTC	CASSLRLYNEQFF
TRBV30	NA	TRBD1	TRBJ1-5	TGTGCCTGGAGTCTGGGACAGGGGAGTGCGCCCCAGCATTTT	CAWSLGQGSAPQHF
TRBV7-4	NA	NA	TRBJ2-7	TGTGCCAGCAGCTTAGACGAGACCTACGAGCAGTACTTC	CASSLDETYEQYF
TRBV9	NA	TRBD2	TRBJ2-3	TGTGCCAGCAGCGTTCTTGGTGACGGGGGGGACACAGATACGCAGTATTTT	CASSVLGDGGDTDTQYF
TRBV19	NA	TRBD2	TRBJ2-1	TGTGCCAGTAGGCTAGCGGTGAGGGGTTACAATGAGCAGTTCTTC	CASRLAVRGYNEQFF
TRBV20-1	many	TRBD2	TRBJ2-5	TGCAGTGCAAGGACTAGCGGGGGTCAAGAGACCCAGTACTTC	CSARTSGGQETQYF
TRBV19	NA	NA	TRBJ1-1	TGTGCCAGCCGCTCCGACAGGTCGGCCGACACTGAAGCTTTCTTT	CASRSDRSADTEAFF
TRBV20-1	NA	NA	TRBJ2-3	TGCAGTGCTAGAGAGGCGGGATTCACAGATACGCAGTATTTT	CSAREAGFTDTQYF
TRBV20-1	NA	NA	TRBJ1-1	TGCAGTGCTAGTGGGTTCGGAGGGGAAGCTTTCTTT	CSASGFGGEAFF
TRBV2	NA	TRBD1	TRBJ2-7	TGTGCCAGCAGCGACAGGGTTTATATCGCCGAGCAGTACTTC	CASSDRVYIAEQYF
TRBV7-2	NA	NA	TRBJ2-7	TGTGCCAGCAGCTTAGTAGGGGGGCCATACGAGCAGTACTTC	CASSLVGGPYEQYF
TRBV5-6	NA	NA	TRBJ2-7	TGTGCCAGCAGCCTGAGGGGCAGGGGAGATTCCTACGAGCAGTACTTC	CASSLRGRGDSYEQYF
TRBV10-3	NA	TRBD1	TRBJ2-7	TGTGCCATCAGTGGGCCTGGACAGGGAACCTACGAGCAGTACTTC	CAISGPGQGTYEQYF
TRBV9	NA	NA	TRBJ1-5	TGTGCCAGCAGCGTAGAGGAGGGAGGCCAGCCCCAGCATTTT	CASSVEEGGQPQHF
TRBV9	NA	NA	TRBJ2-1	TGTGCCAGCAGCCAGGCCCTCAATGAGCAGTTCTTC	CASSQALNEQFF
TRBV20-1	many	TRBD2	TRBJ2-7	TGCAGTGCTAGAGACTTAACCGGGACTAGCGCCTTTGGGCAGTACTTC	CSARDLTGTSAFGQYF
TRBV4-2	NA	TRBD2	TRBJ2-3	TGTGCCAGCAGCCTCACAACTAGCGGGAGGGGAACTAGCACAGATACGCAGTATTTT	CASSLTTSGRGTSTDTQYF
TRBV13	many	NA	TRBJ2-7	TGTGCCAGCAGCAAAAGGGCTTACGAGCAGTACTTC	CASSKRAYEQYF
TRBV15	NA	TRBD2	TRBJ2-5	TGTGCCACCAGATCGACTAGCGGATCCTACGGGCAGTACTTC	CATRSTSGSYGQYF
TRBV15	NA	NA	TRBJ2-2	TGTGCCACCAGCAGAGTTGGGGCCGGGGAGCTGTTTTTT	CATSRVGAGELFF